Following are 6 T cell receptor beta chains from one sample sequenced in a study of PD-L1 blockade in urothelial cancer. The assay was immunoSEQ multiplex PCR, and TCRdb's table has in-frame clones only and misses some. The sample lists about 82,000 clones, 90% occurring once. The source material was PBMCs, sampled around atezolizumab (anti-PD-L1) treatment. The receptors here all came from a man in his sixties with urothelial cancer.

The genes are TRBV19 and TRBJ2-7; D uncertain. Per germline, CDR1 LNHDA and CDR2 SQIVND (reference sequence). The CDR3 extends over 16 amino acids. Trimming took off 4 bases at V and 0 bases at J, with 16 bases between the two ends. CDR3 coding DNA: TGTGCCAGTAGTACTGACGGCTCCGCTAGCTCCTACGAGCAGTACTTC. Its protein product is CASSTDGSASSYEQYF.

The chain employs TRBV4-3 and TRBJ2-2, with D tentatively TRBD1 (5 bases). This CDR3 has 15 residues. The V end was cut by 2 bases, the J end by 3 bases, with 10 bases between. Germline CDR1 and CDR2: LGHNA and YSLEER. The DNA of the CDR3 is TGCGCCAGCAGCCAACAGGGTCGTGACACCGGGGAGCTGTTTTTT. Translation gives CASSQQGRDTGELFF.

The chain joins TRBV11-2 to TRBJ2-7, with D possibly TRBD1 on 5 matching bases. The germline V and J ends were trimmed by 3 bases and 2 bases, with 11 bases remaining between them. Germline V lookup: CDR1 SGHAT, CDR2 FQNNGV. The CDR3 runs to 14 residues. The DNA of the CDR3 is TGTGCCAGCAGCTTCGACAGACCGCCCTACGAGCAGTACTTC. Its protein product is CASSFDRPPYEQYF.

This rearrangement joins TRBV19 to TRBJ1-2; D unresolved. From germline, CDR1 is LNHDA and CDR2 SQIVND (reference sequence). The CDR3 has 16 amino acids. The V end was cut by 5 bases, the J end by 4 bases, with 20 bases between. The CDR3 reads CASSLKRVEVIYGYTF. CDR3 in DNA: TGTGCCAGTAGTCTGAAACGGGTGGAAGTAATCTATGGCTACACCTTC.

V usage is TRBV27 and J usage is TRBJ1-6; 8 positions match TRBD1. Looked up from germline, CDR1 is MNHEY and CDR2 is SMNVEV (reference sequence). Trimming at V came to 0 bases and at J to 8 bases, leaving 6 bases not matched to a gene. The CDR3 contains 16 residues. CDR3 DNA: TGTGCCAGCAGTTTATCGGCAGGGGGCTTATATTCACCCCTCCACTTT. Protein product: CASSLSAGGLYSPLHF.

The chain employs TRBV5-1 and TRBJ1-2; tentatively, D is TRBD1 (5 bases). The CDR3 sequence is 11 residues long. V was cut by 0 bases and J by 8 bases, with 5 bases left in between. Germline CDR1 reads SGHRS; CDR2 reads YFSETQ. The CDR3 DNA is TGCGCCAGCAGCTTGGAGGGGGGCTACACCTTC. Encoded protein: CASSLEGGYTF.